This TCR beta chain was documented in a study of cytomegalovirus exposure and HLA in healthy donors. PCR primers comprised 60 Vbeta and 13 Jbeta primers. Repertoires were generated with immunoSEQ multiplex PCR, while TCRdb's copy carries only in-frame clones and drops some. The table has over 200,000 clones, 70% seen once. Healthy donors of bone marrow made up the group. Whole-study results and caveats: An analysis done earlier found most TCR beta V segments productive about 90% or about 30% of the time. In a later analysis, HLA-C alleles had the fewest associated TCRs, DRB1 alleles the most.

With regard to this clone: What it binds is unknown.

V trimming: 2 bases; J trimming: 0 bases; junction bases outside the gene matches: 3. CDR1 SGDLS and CDR2 YYNGEE come from the germline V gene. There are 15 residues in the CDR3. The chain uses TRBV9 and TRBJ1-2, with 8 bases aligning to TRBD1. The receptor was derived from a man aged 35-49 years in good health and CMV-seropositive. Material for sequencing was PBMCs. The CDR3 nucleotides are TGTGCCAGCAGCGTGGGGACAGGTGCTAACTATGGCTACACCTTC. Residues: CASSVGTGANYGYTF. The whole variable domain, filled in from reference TRBV9 and TRBJ1-2, reads DSGVTQTPKHLITATGQRVTLRCSPRSGDLSVYWYQQSLDQGLQFLIQYYNGEERAKGNILERFSAQQFPDLHSELNLSSLELGDSALYFCASSVGTGANYGYTFGSGTRLTVV.